These T cell receptor beta chains were read from a single sample in a study of control samples from healthy donors and cancer patients. Assay: immunoSEQ multiplex PCR; the TCRdb copy retains only in-frame clones and omits some. The sample consists of 120,000 to 150,000 clones, 80% to 95% of them appearing once. Sequencing used blood. Receptors originate from a young man in good health. The CDR3 runs from the conserved cysteine through the conserved F or W.

CDR3 length: 13
V gene: TRBV10-3
CDR3 protein: CAIGRQSNQPQHF

CDR3 length: 14
V gene: TRBV28
CDR3 protein: CATETLRGIVGYTF

CDR3 length: 13
V gene: TRBV25-1
CDR3 protein: CASSIQGASEAFF

CDR3 length: 14
V gene: TRBV19
CDR3 protein: CATMGDRLGTEAFF

CDR3 length: 14
V gene: TRBV2
CDR3 protein: CASTADRGNTEAFF

CDR3 length: 14
V gene: TRBV27
CDR3 protein: CASSFRGRDYEQYF

CDR3 length: 12
V gene: TRBV28
CDR3 protein: CASSTVRYEQYF

CDR3 length: 13
V gene: TRBV11-1
CDR3 protein: CASSLGRVTEAFF

CDR3 length: 13
V gene: TRBV28
CDR3 protein: CASRAGGSQPQHF

CDR3 length: 13
V gene: TRBV11-2
CDR3 protein: CASSPGQGYEQYF

CDR3 length: 13
V gene: TRBV5-6
CDR3 protein: CASSPGQVYGYTF

CDR3 length: 13
V gene: TRBV11-3
CDR3 protein: CASSPTGNTEAFF

CDR3 length: 14
V gene: TRBV7-9
CDR3 protein: CASSLGTGYYGYTF

CDR3 length: 13
V gene: TRBV19
CDR3 protein: CAVFSGAGNEQFF

CDR3 length: 15
V gene: TRBV5-4
CDR3 protein: CASNPDGSSSYEQYF

CDR3 length: 14
V gene: TRBV10-1
CDR3 protein: CASSVFPENSPLHF

CDR3 length: 14
V gene: TRBV5-4
CDR3 protein: CASSLVQGGTEAFF

CDR3 length: 14
V gene: TRBV4-2
CDR3 protein: CASSRGQGFREQYF

CDR3 length: 15
V gene: TRBV5-4
CDR3 protein: CASRPGLAGGDTQYF

CDR3 length: 14
V gene: TRBV7-9
CDR3 protein: CASSLAGAAGEQFF

CDR3 length: 13
V gene: TRBV10-2
CDR3 protein: CASGGVLYNEQFF

CDR3 length: 18
V gene: TRBV4-1
CDR3 protein: CASSPPGQTNRRSTEAFF

CDR3 length: 15
V gene: TRBV28
CDR3 protein: CASSLRGGRVTEAFF

CDR3 length: 13
V gene: TRBV11-2
CDR3 protein: CASSTGPSYEQYF

CDR3 length: 16
V gene: TRBV7-2
CDR3 protein: CASSFSTYRMNTEAFF

CDR3 length: 14
V gene: TRBV7-3
CDR3 protein: CASSLDVGIGTQYF